A selection of T cell receptor beta chains follows, all from one sample in a study of follicular helper T cells after annual influenza vaccination. Generated by immunoSEQ multiplex PCR, the TCRdb table keeps only in-frame clones and is missing some. Of 9,500 to 13,000 clones in the sample, over 75% were seen once. The source material was CXCR5- memory CD4+ T cells sorted from blood, sampled 7 days after influenza vaccination. Receptors originate from an adult who received the influenza vaccine. Both conserved end residues are part of each CDR3. A D gene is named only where the DNA matches it firmly. Expanded clones are given a class, and other clones once, few, many or no size at all.

clone_size d_call j_call v_call cdr3_nt cdr3_aa
NA NA TRBJ1-1 TRBV7-2 TGTGCCAGCAGCTTAGGGCACCTGAACACTGAAGCTTTCTTT CASSLGHLNTEAFF
NA TRBD1 TRBJ2-1 TRBV18 TGTGCCAGCTCACCACCCACAGGGGGCTTTGGCAATGAGCAGTTCTTC CASSPPTGGFGNEQFF
NA NA TRBJ2-6 TRBV4-1 TGCGCCAGCAGCCATGACAGCTCTGGGGCCAACGTCCTGACTTTC CASSHDSSGANVLTF
NA NA TRBJ2-7 TRBV9 TGTGCCAGCAGAGGGGAAGACTCCTACGAGCAGTACTTC CASRGEDSYEQYF
NA NA TRBJ2-7 TRBV10-2 TGCGCCAGCAGTGAGCTAGGGAGCTCCTACGAGCAGTACTTC CASSELGSSYEQYF
NA NA TRBJ1-2 TRBV20-1 TGCAGTGCTTATAACTATGGCTACACCTTC CSAYNYGYTF
NA NA TRBJ1-1 TRBV5-1 TGCGCCAGCAGCCCCAGTTTTGGGGCGGAAGGTGAAGCTTTCTTT CASSPSFGAEGEAFF
few NA TRBJ1-3 TRBV7-9 TGTGCCAGCAGCAGGCCGACGGACAGAGGAGGGGACACCATATATTTT CASSRPTDRGGDTIYF
NA NA TRBJ1-2 TRBV28 TGTGCCAGCAAGGAAGGGCAGGGTGCCGTTGGCTACACCTTC CASKEGQGAVGYTF
NA NA TRBJ2-2 TRBV30 TGTGCCTGGAGTCAGGGATACACCGGGGAGCTGTTTTTT CAWSQGYTGELFF
NA NA TRBJ2-3 TRBV28 TGTGCCAGCAGCCCAACAGGGACACTCCTTAGCACAGATACGCAGTATTTT CASSPTGTLLSTDTQYF
NA TRBD2 TRBJ2-1 TRBV10-1 TGCGCCAGCTCAGCGGGGACTAGCGGAAACAATGAGCAGTTCTTC CASSAGTSGNNEQFF
NA NA TRBJ2-6 TRBV4-3 TGCGCCAGCAGCCAGGTTAGACAGACCTCTGGGGCCAACGTCCTGACTTTC CASSQVRQTSGANVLTF
NA NA TRBJ2-4 TRBV5-5 TGTGCCAGCAGCCCTCGACCTCTTTCTGGGGACATTCAGTACTTC CASSPRPLSGDIQYF
NA NA TRBJ1-4 TRBV29-1 TGCAGCGTTGCCGGAACCCTTGGGGAAAAACTGTTTTTT CSVAGTLGEKLFF
NA NA TRBJ2-7 TRBV6-5 TGTGCCAGCAGTTACTCGGGGCAGGGCGGGTTCGAGCAGTACTTC CASSYSGQGGFEQYF
once NA TRBJ1-1 TRBV4-3 TGCGCCAGCAGCCAAGATCGCGGGAACACTGAAGCTTTCTTT CASSQDRGNTEAFF
NA NA TRBJ2-2 TRBV5-1 TGCGCCAGCAAGGACGTACACACCGGGGAGCTGTTTTTT CASKDVHTGELFF
NA TRBD1 TRBJ2-5 TRBV10-3 TGTGCCATCAGTGCCTCCACTCGGGACAGTAGCGCGGGGACCCAGTACTTC CAISASTRDSSAGTQYF
NA NA TRBJ1-3 TRBV28 TGTGCCAGCAGTCCACCGGGACGGAGAGGGGACACCATATATTTT CASSPPGRRGDTIYF
NA NA TRBJ2-3 TRBV7-2 TGTGCCAGCAGCGCGCCGGGTACAGGGACCGCCGTGGGTACGCAGTATTTT CASSAPGTGTAVGTQYF
few NA TRBJ1-4 TRBV18 TGTGCCAGCTCACCCGAGGACAGCAGACTCGGAAAACTGTTTTTT CASSPEDSRLGKLFF
NA TRBD1 TRBJ1-1 TRBV6-1 TGTGCCAGCAGCCGCTTCGGGACAGGGAACACTGAAGCTTTCTTT CASSRFGTGNTEAFF
once NA TRBJ2-5 TRBV11-2 TGTGCCAGCAGCCCAGGCGCCCAACCGGGACTCACGGGGTCGACCCAGTACTTC CASSPGAQPGLTGSTQYF
NA NA TRBJ1-5 TRBV6-6 TGTGCCAGCAGCCAGATCCAACCCAATCAGCCCCAGCATTTT CASSQIQPNQPQHF
few NA TRBJ2-7 TRBV2 TGTGCCAGCGGTCTGGGCGAGCAGTACTTC CASGLGEQYF
NA TRBD1 TRBJ1-2 TRBV6-5 TGTGCCAGCAGTTATCGACAGGGGTATGGCTACACCTTC CASSYRQGYGYTF
NA TRBD1 TRBJ2-7 TRBV6-6 TGTGCCAGCACCTCCGGGACAGGGGGCGCCGAGCAGTACTTC CASTSGTGGAEQYF
few NA TRBJ1-5 TRBV6-4 TGTGCCAGCAGTGGTACAGGGATCTATAGCAATCAGCCCCAGCATTTT CASSGTGIYSNQPQHF
NA TRBD1 TRBJ1-3 TRBV7-8 TGTGCCAGCAGTATCCGCTTCCGGGACAGGGCCTCTGGAAACACCATATATTTT CASSIRFRDRASGNTIYF
NA NA TRBJ1-4 TRBV19 TGTGCCAGTAGTATCCGGGCGAATGAAAAACTGTTTTTT CASSIRANEKLFF
NA NA TRBJ1-3 TRBV4-3 TGCGCCAGCAGCCAAGGGGAGCTCCCACCGTTCTCTGGAAACACCATATATTTT CASSQGELPPFSGNTIYF
NA NA TRBJ2-2 TRBV14 TGTGCCAGCAGCACCCGCCCCTTCACTACGACCGACACCGGGGAGCTGTTTTTT CASSTRPFTTTDTGELFF